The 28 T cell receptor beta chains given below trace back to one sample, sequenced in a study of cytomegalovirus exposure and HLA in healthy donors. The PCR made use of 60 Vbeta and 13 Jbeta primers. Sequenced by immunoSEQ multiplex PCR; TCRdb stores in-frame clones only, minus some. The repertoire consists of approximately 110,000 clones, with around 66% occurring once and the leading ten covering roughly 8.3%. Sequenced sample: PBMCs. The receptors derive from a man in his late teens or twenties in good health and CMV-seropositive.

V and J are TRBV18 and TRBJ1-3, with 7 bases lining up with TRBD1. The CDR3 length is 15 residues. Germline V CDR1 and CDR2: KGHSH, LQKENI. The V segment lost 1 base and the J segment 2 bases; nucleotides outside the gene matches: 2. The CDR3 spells CASSPQDRTGNTIYF. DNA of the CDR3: TGTGCCAGCTCACCACAGGACAGGACTGGAAACACCATATATTTT. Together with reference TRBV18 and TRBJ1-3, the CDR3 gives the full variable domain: NAGVMQNPRHLVRRRGQEARLRCSPMKGHSHVYWYRQLPEEGLKFMVYLQKENIIDESGMPKERFSAEFPKEGPSILRIQQVVRGDSAAYFCASSPQDRTGNTIYFGEGSWLTVV.

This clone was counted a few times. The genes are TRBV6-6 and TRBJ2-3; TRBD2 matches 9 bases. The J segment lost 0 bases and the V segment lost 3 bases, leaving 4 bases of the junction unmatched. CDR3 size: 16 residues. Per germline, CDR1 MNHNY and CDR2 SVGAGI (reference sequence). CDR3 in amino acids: CASSYGLAGSTDTQYF. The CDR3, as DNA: TGTGCCAGCAGTTATGGCCTAGCGGGGAGCACAGATACGCAGTATTTT.

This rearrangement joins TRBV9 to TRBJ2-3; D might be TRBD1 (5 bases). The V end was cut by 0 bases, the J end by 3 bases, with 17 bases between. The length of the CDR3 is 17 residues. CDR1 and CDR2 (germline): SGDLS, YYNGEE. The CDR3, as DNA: TGTGCCAGCAGCGTAGCTACGTATGGGGCGGAAACAGATACGCAGTATTTT. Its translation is CASSVATYGAETDTQYF.

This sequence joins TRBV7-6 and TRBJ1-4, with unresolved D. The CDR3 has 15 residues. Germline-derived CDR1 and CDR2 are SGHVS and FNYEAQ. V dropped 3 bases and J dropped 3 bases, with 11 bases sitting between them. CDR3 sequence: CASSFGSGSNEKLFF. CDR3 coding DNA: TGTGCCAGCAGCTTTGGCAGCGGATCTAATGAAAAACTGTTTTTT.

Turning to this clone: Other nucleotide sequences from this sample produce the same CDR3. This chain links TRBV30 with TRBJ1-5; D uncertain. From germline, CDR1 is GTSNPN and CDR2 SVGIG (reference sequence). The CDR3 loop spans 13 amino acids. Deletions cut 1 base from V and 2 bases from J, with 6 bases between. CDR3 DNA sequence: TGTGCCTGGAGTGGGGGAGGCAATCAGCCCCAGCATTTT. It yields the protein CAWSGGGNQPQHF.

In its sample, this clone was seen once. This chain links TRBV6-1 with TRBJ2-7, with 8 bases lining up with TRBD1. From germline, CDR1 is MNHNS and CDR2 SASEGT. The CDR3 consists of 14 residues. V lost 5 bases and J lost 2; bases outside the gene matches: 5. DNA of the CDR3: TGTGCCAGCAGTAAGGGACAGGAAACCTACGAGCAGTACTTC. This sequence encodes CASSKGQETYEQYF.

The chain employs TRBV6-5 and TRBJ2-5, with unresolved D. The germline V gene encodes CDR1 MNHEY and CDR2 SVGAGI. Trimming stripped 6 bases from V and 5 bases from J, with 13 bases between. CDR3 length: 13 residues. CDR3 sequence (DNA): TGTGCCAGCAGGCTGACTTTGTCGGAGACCCAGTACTTC. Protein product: CASRLTLSETQYF.

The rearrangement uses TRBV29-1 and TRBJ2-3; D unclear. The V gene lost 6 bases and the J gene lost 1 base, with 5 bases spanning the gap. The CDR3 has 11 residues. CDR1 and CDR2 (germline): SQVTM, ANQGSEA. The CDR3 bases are TGCAGCGTATCAGGCACAGATACGCAGTATTTT. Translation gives CSVSGTDTQYF.

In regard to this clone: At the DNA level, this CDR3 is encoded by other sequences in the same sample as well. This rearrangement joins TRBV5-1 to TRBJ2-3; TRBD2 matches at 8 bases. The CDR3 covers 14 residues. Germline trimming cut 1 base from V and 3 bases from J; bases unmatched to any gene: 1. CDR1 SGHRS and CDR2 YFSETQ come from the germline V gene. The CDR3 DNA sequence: TGCGCCAGCAGCTTGCGGGGGGGTACAGATACGCAGTATTTT. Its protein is CASSLRGGTDTQYF. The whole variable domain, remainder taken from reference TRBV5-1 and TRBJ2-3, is KAGVTQTPRYLIKTRGQQVTLSCSPISGHRSVSWYQQTPGQGLQFLFEYFSETQRNKGNFPGRFSGRQFSNSRSEMNVSTLELGDSALYLCASSLRGGTDTQYFGPGTRLTVL.

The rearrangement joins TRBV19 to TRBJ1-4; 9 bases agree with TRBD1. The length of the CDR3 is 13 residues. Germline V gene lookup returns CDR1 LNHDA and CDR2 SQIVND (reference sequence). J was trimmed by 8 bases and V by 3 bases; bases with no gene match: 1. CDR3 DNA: TGTGCCAGTAGTATGGGGACAGGGGAAAAACTGTTTTTT. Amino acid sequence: CASSMGTGEKLFF. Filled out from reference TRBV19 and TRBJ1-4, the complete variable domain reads DGGITQSPKYLFRKEGQNVTLSCEQNLNHDAMYWYRQDPGQGLRLIYYSQIVNDFQKGDIAEGYSVSREKKESFPLTVTSAQKNPTAFYLCASSMGTGEKLFFGSGTQLSVL.

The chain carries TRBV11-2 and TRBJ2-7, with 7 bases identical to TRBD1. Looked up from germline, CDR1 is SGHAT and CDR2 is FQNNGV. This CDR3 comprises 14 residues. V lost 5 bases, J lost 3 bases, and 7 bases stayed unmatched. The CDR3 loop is CASSQGTGVYEQYV. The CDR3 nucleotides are TGTGCCAGCAGCCAAGGAACAGGGGTCTACGAGCAGTACGTC.

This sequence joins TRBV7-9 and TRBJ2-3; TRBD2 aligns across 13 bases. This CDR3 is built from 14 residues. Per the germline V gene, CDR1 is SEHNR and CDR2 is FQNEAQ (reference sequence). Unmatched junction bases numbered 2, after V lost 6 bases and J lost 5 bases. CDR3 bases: TGTGCCAGCAGACTAGCGGGGGGGGTAGATACGCAGTATTTT. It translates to CASRLAGGVDTQYF. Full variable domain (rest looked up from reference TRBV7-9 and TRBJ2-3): DTGVSQNPRHKITKRGQNVTFRCDPISEHNRLYWYRQTLGQGPEFLTYFQNEAQLEKSRLLSDRFSAERPKGSFSTLEIQRTEQGDSAMYLCASRLAGGVDTQYFGPGTRLTVL.

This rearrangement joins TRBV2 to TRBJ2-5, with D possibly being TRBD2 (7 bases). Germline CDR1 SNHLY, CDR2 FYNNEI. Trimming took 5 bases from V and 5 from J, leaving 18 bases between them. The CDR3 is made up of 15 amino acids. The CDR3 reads CASSYGGLRGETQYF. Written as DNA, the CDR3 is TGTGCCAGCAGTTACGGGGGGCTGCGGGGGGAGACCCAGTACTTC.

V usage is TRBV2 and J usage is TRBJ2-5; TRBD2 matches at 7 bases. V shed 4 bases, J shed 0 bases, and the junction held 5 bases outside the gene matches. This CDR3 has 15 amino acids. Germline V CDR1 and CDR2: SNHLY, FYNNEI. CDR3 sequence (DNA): TGTGCCAGCAGTGGCCCGGGGACTAACCAAGAGACCCAGTACTTC. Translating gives CASSGPGTNQETQYF.

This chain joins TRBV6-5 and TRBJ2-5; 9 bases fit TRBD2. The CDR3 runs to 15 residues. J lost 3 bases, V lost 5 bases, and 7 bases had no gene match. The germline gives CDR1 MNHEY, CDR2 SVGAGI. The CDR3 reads CASSHPRGGEETQYF. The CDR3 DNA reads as TGTGCCAGCAGTCACCCCCGCGGGGGGGAAGAGACCCAGTACTTC.

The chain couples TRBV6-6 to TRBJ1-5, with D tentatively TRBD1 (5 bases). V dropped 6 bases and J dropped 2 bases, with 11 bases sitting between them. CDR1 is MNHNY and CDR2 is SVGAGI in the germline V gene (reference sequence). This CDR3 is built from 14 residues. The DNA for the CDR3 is TGTGCCAGCAGCCCAGGGTTAGGCAATCAGCCCCAGCATTTT. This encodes CASSPGLGNQPQHF.

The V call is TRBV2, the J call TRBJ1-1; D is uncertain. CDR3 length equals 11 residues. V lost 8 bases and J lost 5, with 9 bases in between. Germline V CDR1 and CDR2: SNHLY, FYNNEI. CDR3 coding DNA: TGTGCCAGCGGACTTGGGACTGAAGCTTTCTTT. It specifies CASGLGTEAFF.

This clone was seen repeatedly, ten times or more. The CDR3 sequence is CASTLAGDSYEQYF. The CDR3 bases are TGTGCCAGCACCCTAGCGGGGGACTCCTACGAGCAGTACTTC. The chain joins TRBV28 to TRBJ2-7; 10 bases fit TRBD2. Germline-derived CDR1 and CDR2 are MDHEN and SYDVKM. The CDR3 covers 14 residues. V gave up 7 bases and J gave up 0 bases; unmatched junction bases: 3.

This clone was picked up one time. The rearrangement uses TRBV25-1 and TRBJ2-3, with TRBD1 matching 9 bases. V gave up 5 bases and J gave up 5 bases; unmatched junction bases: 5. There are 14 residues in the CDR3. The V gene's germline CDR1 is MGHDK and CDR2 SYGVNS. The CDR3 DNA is TGTGCCAGCAGTCCGGACAGGGGAAGAGATACGCAGTATTTT. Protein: CASSPDRGRDTQYF.

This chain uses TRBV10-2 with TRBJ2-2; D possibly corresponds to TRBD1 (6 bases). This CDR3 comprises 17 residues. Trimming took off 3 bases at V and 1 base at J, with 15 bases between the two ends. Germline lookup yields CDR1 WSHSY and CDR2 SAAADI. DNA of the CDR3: TGCGCCAGCAGTGAACGGGACAAAATTTTGAACACCGGGGAGCTGTTTTTT. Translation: CASSERDKILNTGELFF.

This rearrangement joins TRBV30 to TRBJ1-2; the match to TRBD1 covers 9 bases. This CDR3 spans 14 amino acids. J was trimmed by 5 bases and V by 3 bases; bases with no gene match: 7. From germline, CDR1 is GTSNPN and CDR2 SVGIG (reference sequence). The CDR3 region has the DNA TGTGCCTGGAGGCCGTTGGGACAGGGATATGGCTACACCTTC. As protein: CAWRPLGQGYGYTF.

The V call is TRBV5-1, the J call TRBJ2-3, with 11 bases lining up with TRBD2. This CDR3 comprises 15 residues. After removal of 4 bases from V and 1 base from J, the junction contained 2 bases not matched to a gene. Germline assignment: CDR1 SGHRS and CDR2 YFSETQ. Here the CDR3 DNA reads TGCGCCAGCAGCCTTAGCGGGGGGGGCACAGATACGCAGTATTTT. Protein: CASSLSGGGTDTQYF. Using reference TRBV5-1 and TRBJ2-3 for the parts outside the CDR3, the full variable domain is KAGVTQTPRYLIKTRGQQVTLSCSPISGHRSVSWYQQTPGQGLQFLFEYFSETQRNKGNFPGRFSGRQFSNSRSEMNVSTLELGDSALYLCASSLSGGGTDTQYFGPGTRLTVL.

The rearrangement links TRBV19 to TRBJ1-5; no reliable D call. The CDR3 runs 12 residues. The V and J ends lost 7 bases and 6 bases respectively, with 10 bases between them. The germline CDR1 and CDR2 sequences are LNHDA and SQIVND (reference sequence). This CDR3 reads CASKSFGQPQHF. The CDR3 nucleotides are TGTGCCAGTAAATCCTTCGGTCAGCCCCAGCATTTT.

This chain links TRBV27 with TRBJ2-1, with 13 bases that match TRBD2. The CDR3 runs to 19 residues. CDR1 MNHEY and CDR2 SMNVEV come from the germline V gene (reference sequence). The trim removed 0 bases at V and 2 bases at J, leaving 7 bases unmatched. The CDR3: CASSLSGTSGEFTYNEQFF. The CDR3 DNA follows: TGTGCCAGCAGTTTATCCGGGACTAGCGGGGAATTCACCTACAATGAGCAGTTCTTC.

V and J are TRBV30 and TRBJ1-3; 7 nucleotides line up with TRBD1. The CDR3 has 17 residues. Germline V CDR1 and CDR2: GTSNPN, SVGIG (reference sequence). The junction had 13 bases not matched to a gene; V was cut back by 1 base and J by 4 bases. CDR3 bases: TGTGCCTGGAGTGCCTTCCAGCCCGGGACAGCCGGAAACACCATATATTTT. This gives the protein CAWSAFQPGTAGNTIYF.

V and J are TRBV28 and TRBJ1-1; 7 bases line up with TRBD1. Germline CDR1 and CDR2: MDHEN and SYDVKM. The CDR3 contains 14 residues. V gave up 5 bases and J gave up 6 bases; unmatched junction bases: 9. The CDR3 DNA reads TGTGCCAGCAGTGTACAGGGGCAAGCGGCTGAAGCTTTCTTT. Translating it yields CASSVQGQAAEAFF.

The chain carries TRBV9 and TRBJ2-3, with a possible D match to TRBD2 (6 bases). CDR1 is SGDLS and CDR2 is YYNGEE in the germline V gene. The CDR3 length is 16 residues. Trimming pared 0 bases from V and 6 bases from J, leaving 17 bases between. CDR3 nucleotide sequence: TGTGCCAGCAGCGTAGGCACCGGGACTTCATCGGATACGCAGTATTTT. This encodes CASSVGTGTSSDTQYF.

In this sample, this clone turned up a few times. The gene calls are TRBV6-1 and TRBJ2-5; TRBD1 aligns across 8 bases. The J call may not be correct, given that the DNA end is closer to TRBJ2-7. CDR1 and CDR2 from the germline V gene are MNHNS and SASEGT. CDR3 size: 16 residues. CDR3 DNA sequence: TGTGCCAGCAGTGAGGGACAGGCTCCGAGCTCCTACGAGCAGTACTTC. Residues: CASSEGQAPSSYEQYF.